The 30 T cell receptor beta chains below were found in one sample sequenced in a study of early T cells in non-severe SARS-CoV-2 infection. TCRdb re-called the 5' RACE reads with MiXCR, one entry per CDR3 protein. Among tens of thousands of distinct CDR3 sequences, roughly a tenth were seen once, and the ten largest hold around 8%. The specimen was whole blood, collected at baseline. The receptors come from an adult who was a healthcare worker with PCR-confirmed SARS-CoV-2 infection or an uninfected control (not recorded which).

This clonotype is medium-sized in the sample. The V call is TRBV3-1, the J call TRBJ2-1, with D perhaps TRBD1 or TRBD2 (5 bases each). V was cut by 1 base and J by 7 bases, with 11 bases left in between. This CDR3 spans 14 amino acids. The germline V gene encodes CDR1 LGHDT and CDR2 YNNKEL (reference sequence). The CDR3 nucleotides read TGTGCCAGCAGCCAAGTTGGGACCGTGAATGAGCAGTTCTTC. Protein product: CASSQVGTVNEQFF.

In this sample, this clonotype turned up a few times. This chain links TRBV3-1 with TRBJ2-1, with TRBD2 matching over 8 bases. Trimming at V came to 1 base and at J to 6 bases, leaving 5 bases not matched to a gene. Germline assignment: CDR1 LGHDT and CDR2 YNNKEL (reference sequence). The CDR3 spans 15 residues. CDR3 region: CASSQGGGLLNEQFF. CDR3 sequence (DNA): TGTGCCAGCAGCCAAGGCGGGGGGTTACTCAATGAGCAGTTCTTC.

The genes are TRBV6-5 and TRBJ2-1; no reliable D call. This CDR3 has 13 amino acids. Germline V gene sequence: CDR1 MNHEY, CDR2 SVGAGI. V was cut by 0 bases and J by 7 bases, with 7 bases left in between. In DNA form, the CDR3 reads TGTGCCAGCAGTTACTCGAATTTAAATGAGCAGTTCTTC. This codes for CASSYSNLNEQFF.

This clonotype was seen a few times. The genes are TRBV6-5 and TRBJ1-1; maybe TRBD1 (6 bases). Trimming removed 5 bases from V and 3 bases from J, with 10 bases in between. Germline V gene data show CDR1 as MNHEY and CDR2 as SVGAGI. The CDR3 covers 13 residues. The CDR3: CASSRTVDTEAFF. The CDR3 DNA reads TGTGCCAGCAGTCGGACAGTGGACACTGAAGCTTTCTTT.

This clonotype was counted between two and nine times. The J gene is TRBJ2-7, the V gene TRBV20-1; TRBD2 agrees at 7 bases. The ends lost 1 base at V and 0 bases at J; junction bases unmatched: 3. In germline, CDR1 is DFQATT, CDR2 SNEGSKA (reference sequence). The CDR3 contains 14 residues. CDR3 bases: TGCAGTGCTAGAGTTAGCGGGTTCTCCTACGAGCAGTACTTC. It is translated as CSARVSGFSYEQYF.

Many counts were recorded for this clonotype. V and J are TRBV29-1 and TRBJ2-3; 9 bases align to TRBD1. J lost 2 bases, V lost 1 base, and 4 bases had no gene match. The CDR3 is 15 residues long. The germline gives CDR1 SQVTM, CDR2 ANQGSEA. The chain's CDR3 is CSVEADRGATDTQYF. The CDR3, as DNA: TGCAGCGTTGAAGCGGACAGGGGTGCCACAGATACGCAGTATTTT.

J is TRBJ1-5 and V is TRBV20-1; D is perhaps TRBD1 (5 bases). The V end lost 0 bases, the J end lost 6 bases, and 12 bases lay between the germline ends. The CDR3 runs 14 residues. The germline V gene has CDR1 DFQATT and CDR2 SNEGSKA (reference sequence). CDR3 residues: CSARDMAGRQPQHF. The CDR3 coding sequence is TGCAGTGCTAGAGATATGGCGGGACGTCAGCCCCAGCATTTT.

The chain has TRBV18 and TRBJ1-6; D is unresolved. The CDR3 is 14 residues long. Germline loops: CDR1 KGHSH, CDR2 LQKENI. Trimming cost V 2 bases and J 7 bases, with 9 bases left between them. The CDR3 here is CASSPNGGNSPLHF. In nucleotides, the CDR3 is TGTGCCAGCTCACCAAACGGAGGGAATTCACCCCTCCACTTT.

This sequence joins TRBV11-1 and TRBJ2-3; 8 bases fit TRBD1. The junction had 3 bases not matched to a gene; V was cut back by 5 bases and J by 8 bases. The CDR3 spans 12 residues. CDR1 and CDR2 (germline): SGHAT, FQDESV (reference sequence). CDR3 residues: CASSGTGGTQYF. In nucleotides, the CDR3 is TGTGCCAGCAGCGGGACAGGCGGTACGCAGTATTTT.

The sample holds many counts of this clonotype. This chain links TRBV6-5 with TRBJ2-6; unclear D gene. The CDR3 runs 12 residues. Germline V gene lookup returns CDR1 MNHEY and CDR2 SVGAGI. Between the trimmed V and J ends, which lost 8 bases and 4 bases, there was a span of 6 bases. The chain's CDR3 is CASSRGANVLTF. CDR3 nucleotides: TGTGCCAGCTCTCGGGGGGCCAACGTCCTGACTTTC.

The chain is built from TRBV3-1 and TRBJ2-3; D might be TRBD2 (5 bases). The CDR3 spans 14 residues. Germline assignment: CDR1 LGHDT and CDR2 YNNKEL (reference sequence). Trimming removed 1 base at V and 5 bases at J, with 10 bases between. The CDR3 DNA reads TGTGCCAGCAGCCAAGGGGGAGCGAAAGATACGCAGTATTTT. Translation: CASSQGGAKDTQYF.

This clonotype has ten or more counts. V and J are TRBV12-3 or TRBV12-4 and TRBJ2-7; D might be TRBD1 or TRBD2, each matching 5 bases. Trimming pared 6 bases from V and 0 bases from J, leaving 15 bases between. This CDR3 has 15 amino acids. CDR3 sequence reads: CASSSIGTYSYEQYF. The CDR3 nucleotides read TGTGCCAGCAGCTCAATAGGGACCTACTCCTACGAGCAGTACTTC.

The V call is TRBV20-1, the J call TRBJ2-7; D gene uncertain. The CDR3 spans 12 residues. Germline V lookup: CDR1 DFQATT, CDR2 SNEGSKA (reference sequence). V dropped 5 bases and J dropped 4 bases, with 12 bases sitting between them. CDR3 loop: CSASALGYEQYF. In DNA, the CDR3 is TGCAGTGCTTCAGCTCTGGGATACGAGCAGTACTTC.

As for this clonotype: An end of the junction does not agree with germline; a read error may underlie this. The chain joins TRBV11-2 to TRBJ2-1, with D uncertain. The germline CDR1 and CDR2 sequences are SGHAT and FQNNGV. The CDR3 loop spans 12 amino acids. The CDR3 sequence is CASSVDRNEQFF. As DNA, the CDR3 is TGTGCCAGCAGCGTAGACCGGAATGAGCAGTTCTTC. Combining the CDR3 with reference TRBV11-2 and TRBJ2-1 gives the whole variable domain EAGVAQSPRYKIIEKRQSVAFWCNPISGHATLYWYQQILGQGPKLLIQFQNNGVVDDSQLPKDRFSAERLKGVDSTLKIQPAKLEDSAVYLCASSVDRNEQFFGPGTRLTVL.

There are a few counts of this clonotype. V and J are TRBV25-1 and TRBJ2-7; no firm D call. The V end was cut by 3 bases, the J end by 0 bases, with 6 bases between. Germline loops: CDR1 MGHDK, CDR2 SYGVNS. This CDR3 has 13 amino acids. CDR3 residues: CASSDDISYEQYF. DNA for the CDR3: TGTGCCAGCAGTGATGACATCTCCTACGAGCAGTACTTC.

The sample holds many counts of this clonotype. The V and J genes are TRBV12-3 or TRBV12-4 and TRBJ2-7; 8 positions agree with TRBD2. V shed 6 bases, J shed 3 bases, and the junction held 7 bases outside the gene matches. There are 14 residues in the CDR3. CDR3 amino acids: CASRGLGVDYEQYF. CDR3 sequence (DNA): TGTGCCAGCAGGGGACTAGGGGTTGACTACGAGCAGTACTTC.

The table lists this clonotype with a few counts. The chain employs TRBV11-2 and TRBJ2-7; D is perhaps TRBD1 (6 bases). The CDR3 contains 14 residues. CDR1 and CDR2 (germline): SGHAT, FQNNGV. Trimming shortened V by 1 base and J by 5 bases, and 12 bases separated the two germline ends. The CDR3: CASSLGPGADEQYF. The CDR3 nucleotides read TGTGCCAGCAGCTTAGGTCCAGGGGCGGACGAGCAGTACTTC.

This clonotype has a handful of counts. The V gene is TRBV5-1, the J gene TRBJ2-3, with 8 bases that match TRBD1. The CDR3 length is 14 residues. The junction had 10 bases not matched to a gene; V was cut back by 5 bases and J by 8 bases. The germline V gene has CDR1 SGHRS and CDR2 YFSETQ. The CDR3 is CASSPGQGVGTQYF. Here the CDR3 DNA reads TGCGCCAGCAGTCCTGGACAGGGCGTAGGTACGCAGTATTTT.

The CDR3 DNA sequence: TGCAGTGCTACACAGGGGGGGACCGGGGAGCTGTTTTTT. Its protein product is CSATQGGTGELFF. J is TRBJ2-2 and V is TRBV20-1, with D perhaps TRBD1 (8 bases). This CDR3 has 13 residues. The germline CDR1 and CDR2 sequences are DFQATT and SNEGSKA (reference sequence). The V end lost 4 bases, the J end lost 5 bases, and 11 bases lay between the germline ends.

The CDR3 loop reads CASILFGGQPQHF. CDR3 bases: TGTGCCAGCATACTCTTCGGGGGGCAGCCCCAGCATTTT. The V and J genes are TRBV6-4 and TRBJ1-5, with D tentatively TRBD1 (5 bases). In germline, CDR1 is MRHNA, CDR2 SNTAGT. The CDR3 has 13 amino acids. Between the trimmed V and J ends, which lost 7 bases and 7 bases, there was a span of 14 bases.

The chain carries TRBV7-2 and TRBJ2-1, with D tentatively TRBD1 (5 bases). Germline CDR1 reads SGHTA; CDR2 reads FQGNSA. CDR3 length: 16 residues. Deletions cut 5 bases from V and 2 bases from J, with 16 bases between. CDR3 sequence (DNA): TGTGCCAGCAGCCCACTTCAGGGTCTCACCTACAATGAGCAGTTCTTC. Translated: CASSPLQGLTYNEQFF.

V usage is TRBV24-1 and J usage is TRBJ2-1, with TRBD1 matching over 8 bases. The CDR3 sequence is 16 residues long. The ends lost 4 bases at V and 1 base at J; junction bases unmatched: 5. CDR1 and CDR2 from the germline V gene are KGHDR and SFDVKD. The CDR3 nucleotides are TGTGCCACCAGTGACCCCGGACAGGGTTCCTACAATGAGCAGTTCTTC. Its protein is CATSDPGQGSYNEQFF.

The chain combines TRBV6-5 with TRBJ2-2; TRBD2 agrees at 11 bases. Looked up from germline, CDR1 is MNHEY and CDR2 is SVGAGI. The CDR3 has 15 residues. J lost 6 bases, V lost 5 bases, and 5 bases had no gene match. The CDR3, as DNA: TGTGCCAGCAGTCTTAGCGGGGGGGCCGCCGGGGAGCTGTTTTTT. Translation: CASSLSGGAAGELFF.

This clonotype was seen a handful of times. The chain employs TRBV20-1 and TRBJ1-1; no definite D call. Between the trimmed V and J ends, which lost 2 bases and 4 bases, there was a span of 2 bases. The CDR3 is 10 amino acids. Germline V gene sequence: CDR1 DFQATT, CDR2 SNEGSKA (reference sequence). The CDR3 loop is CSARSTEAFF. The CDR3 DNA sequence: TGCAGTGCTAGATCCACTGAAGCTTTCTTT.

This clonotype occurred a few times. The genes are TRBV27 and TRBJ1-2, with 7 nucleotides matching TRBD1. Trimming at V came to 4 bases and at J to 2 bases, leaving 1 base not matched to a gene. This CDR3 is 13 amino acids long. Germline CDR1 MNHEY, CDR2 SMNVEV (reference sequence). This chain's CDR3 is CASSSQGNYGYTF. CDR3 DNA sequence: TGTGCCAGCAGTTCACAGGGGAACTATGGCTACACCTTC.

This clonotype showed up many times. The rearrangement links TRBV18 to TRBJ2-7; 9 nucleotides match TRBD1. Per germline, CDR1 KGHSH and CDR2 LQKENI. The CDR3 is 13 amino acids. V trimming: 6 bases; J trimming: 6 bases; junction bases outside the gene matches: 6. CDR3 in amino acids: CASSRETGGEQYF. The CDR3 DNA reads as TGTGCCAGCTCCCGAGAGACAGGGGGCGAGCAGTACTTC.

This chain links TRBV6-6 with TRBJ1-2, with D perhaps matching TRBD1 (5 bases). The germline CDR1 and CDR2 sequences are MNHNY and SVGAGI (reference sequence). V lost 7 bases and J lost 7, with 19 bases in between. CDR3 length equals 14 residues. CDR3 in amino acids: CASTNGLGVGGYTF. The CDR3 region has the DNA TGTGCCAGCACTAACGGGCTGGGGGTCGGTGGCTACACCTTC.

The chain has TRBV4-1 and TRBJ2-1; 8 bases align to TRBD2. The V and J ends lost 4 bases and 10 bases, in that order; junction bases with no gene match: 9. This CDR3 contains 14 residues. Germline-derived CDR1 and CDR2 are MGHRA and YSYEKL. CDR3 DNA: TGCGCCAGCAGCCGTTCGACTAGCGTGACCGAGCAGTTCTTC. Protein: CASSRSTSVTEQFF.

In its sample, this clonotype was seen a few times. The V and J genes are TRBV7-9 and TRBJ1-2; D might be TRBD1 (6 bases). The V gene lost 2 bases and the J gene lost 4 bases, with 11 bases spanning the gap. The germline gives CDR1 SEHNR, CDR2 FQNEAQ (reference sequence). The CDR3 has 14 residues. The CDR3 protein is CASSLPGEGYGYTF. CDR3 sequence (DNA): TGTGCCAGCAGCTTACCAGGGGAAGGCTATGGCTACACCTTC.

The chain has TRBV11-2 and TRBJ1-1; D is uncertain. V was cut by 6 bases and J by 6 bases, with 20 bases left in between. The germline V gene encodes CDR1 SGHAT and CDR2 FQNNGV. This CDR3 spans 15 amino acids. The CDR3: CASRPLPGLLAEAFF. The CDR3 bases are TGTGCCAGCAGGCCGCTCCCAGGACTATTAGCTGAAGCTTTCTTT.